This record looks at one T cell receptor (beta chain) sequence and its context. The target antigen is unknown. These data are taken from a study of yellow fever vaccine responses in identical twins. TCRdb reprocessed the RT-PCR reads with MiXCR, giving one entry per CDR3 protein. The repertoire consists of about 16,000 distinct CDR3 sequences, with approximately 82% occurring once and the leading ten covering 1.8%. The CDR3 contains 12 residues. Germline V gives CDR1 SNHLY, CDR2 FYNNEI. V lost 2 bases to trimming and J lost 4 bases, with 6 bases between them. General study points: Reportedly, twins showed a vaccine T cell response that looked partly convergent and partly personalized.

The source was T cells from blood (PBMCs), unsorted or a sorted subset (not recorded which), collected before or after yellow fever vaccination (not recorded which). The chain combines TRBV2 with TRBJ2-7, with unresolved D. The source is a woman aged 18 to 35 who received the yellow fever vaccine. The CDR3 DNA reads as TGTGCCAGCAGTGAAACGGTTTACGAGCAGTACTTC. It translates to CASSETVYEQYF.